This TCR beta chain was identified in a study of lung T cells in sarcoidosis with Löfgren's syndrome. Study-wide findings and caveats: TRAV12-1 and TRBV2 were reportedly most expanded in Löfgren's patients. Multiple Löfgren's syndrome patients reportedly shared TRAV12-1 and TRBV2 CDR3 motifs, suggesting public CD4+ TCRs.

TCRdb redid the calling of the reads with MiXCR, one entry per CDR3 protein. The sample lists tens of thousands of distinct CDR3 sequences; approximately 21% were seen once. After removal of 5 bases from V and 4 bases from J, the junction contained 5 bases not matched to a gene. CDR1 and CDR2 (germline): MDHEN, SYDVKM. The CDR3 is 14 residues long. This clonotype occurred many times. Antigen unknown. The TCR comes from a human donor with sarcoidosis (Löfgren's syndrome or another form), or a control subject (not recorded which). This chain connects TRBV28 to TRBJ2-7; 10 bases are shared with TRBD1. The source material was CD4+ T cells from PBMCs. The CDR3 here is CASSGPGQGYEQYV. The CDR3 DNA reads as TGTGCCAGCAGTGGTCCGGGACAGGGGTACGAGCAGTACGTC.